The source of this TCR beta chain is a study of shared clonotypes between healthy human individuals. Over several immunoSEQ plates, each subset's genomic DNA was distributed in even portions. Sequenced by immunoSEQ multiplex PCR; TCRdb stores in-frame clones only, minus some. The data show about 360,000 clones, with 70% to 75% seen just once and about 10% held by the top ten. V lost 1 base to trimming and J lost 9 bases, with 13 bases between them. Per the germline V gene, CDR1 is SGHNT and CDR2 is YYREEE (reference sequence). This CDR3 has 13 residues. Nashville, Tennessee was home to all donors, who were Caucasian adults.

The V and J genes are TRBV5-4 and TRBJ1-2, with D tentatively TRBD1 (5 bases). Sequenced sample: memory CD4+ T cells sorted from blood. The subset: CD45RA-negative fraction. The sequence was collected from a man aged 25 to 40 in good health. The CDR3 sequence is CASSLQGGVSYTF. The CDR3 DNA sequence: TGTGCCAGCAGCTTGCAGGGAGGTGTGAGCTACACCTTC.